One and the same sample provided the 24 T cell receptor beta chains below, sequenced in a study of cytomegalovirus exposure and HLA in healthy donors. The PCR contained 60 Vbeta and 13 Jbeta primers. TCRdb keeps only in-frame clones here, not all; method: immunoSEQ multiplex PCR. The table lists 150,000 or so clones, around 82% of them singletons. Sample: PBMCs. Receptor source: a woman between 40 and 50 years old in good health and CMV-seropositive.

The V gene is TRBV18, the J gene TRBJ2-2, with 8 bases matching TRBD2. V shed 4 bases, J shed 1 base, and the junction held 11 bases outside the gene matches. Germline CDR1 KGHSH, CDR2 LQKENI. The CDR3 loop spans 18 amino acids. The CDR3 DNA follows: TGTGCCAGCTCACGACTAGCGCCCCAACGTGAGAACACCGGGGAGCTGTTTTTT. It codes for CASSRLAPQRENTGELFF. Variable domain in full (rest from reference TRBV18 and TRBJ2-2): NAGVMQNPRHLVRRRGQEARLRCSPMKGHSHVYWYRQLPEEGLKFMVYLQKENIIDESGMPKERFSAEFPKEGPSILRIQQVVRGDSAAYFCASSRLAPQRENTGELFFGEGSRLTVL.

This chain uses TRBV27 with TRBJ1-5; 11 nucleotides line up with TRBD1. The CDR3 totals 15 residues. The ends lost 6 bases at V and 4 bases at J; junction bases unmatched: 5. The germline CDR1 and CDR2 sequences are MNHEY and SMNVEV (reference sequence). In nucleotides, the CDR3 is TGTGCCAGCAGCCGGGGGACAGGGGGGAATCAGCCCCAGCATTTT. Its protein product is CASSRGTGGNQPQHF.

The chain carries TRBV27 and TRBJ2-7, with D possibly being TRBD2 (5 bases). In germline, CDR1 is MNHEY, CDR2 SMNVEV (reference sequence). The CDR3 covers 14 residues. V shed 2 bases and J shed 2 bases, with 10 bases lying between them. The CDR3 is CASSLGLRAYEQYF. CDR3 coding DNA: TGTGCCAGCAGTTTAGGTCTGAGGGCCTACGAGCAGTACTTC.

The chain carries TRBV21-1 and TRBJ1-5. TRBV21-1 is a known pseudogene. This CDR3 region has 16 residues. CDR3 nucleotides: TGTGCCAGCAGGGTCCGGACGGGGGGGTGGAATCAGCCCCAGCATTTT. This gives the protein CASRVRTGGWNQPQHF.

The V gene is TRBV6-5, the J gene TRBJ1-2; 9 bases align to TRBD1. The CDR3 is 14 amino acids. Germline values: CDR1 MNHEY, CDR2 SVGAGI. V lost 2 bases to trimming and J lost 6 bases; unmatched junction nucleotides: 4. CDR3 nucleotides: TGTGCCAGCAGTTACATTGGGACAGGGCATGGCTACACCTTC. This encodes CASSYIGTGHGYTF.

This clone was detected many times. The V gene is TRBV7-9, the J gene TRBJ1-2; 7 bases are a match to TRBD1. The germline V gene has CDR1 SEHNR and CDR2 FQNEAQ (reference sequence). Trimming cost V 5 bases and J 7 bases; bases outside gene matches: 1. This CDR3 region has 11 residues. CDR3 bases: TGTGCCAGCAGCAGACAGGGTGGCTACACCTTC. Protein product: CASSRQGGYTF.

The chain joins TRBV9 to TRBJ2-1; 9 bases are shared with TRBD2. The V segment lost 0 bases and the J segment 5 bases; nucleotides outside the gene matches: 6. The CDR3 has 16 amino acids. Germline CDR1 is SGDLS and CDR2 is YYNGEE. The CDR3 bases are TGTGCCAGCAGCGTAGTGGCGGGAGGGTCCCACAATGAGCAGTTCTTC. Translation: CASSVVAGGSHNEQFF.

This chain links TRBV28 with TRBJ2-7, with D possibly TRBD1 on 6 matching bases. The CDR3 runs 13 residues. The germline gives CDR1 MDHEN, CDR2 SYDVKM. V was pared by 3 bases and J by 3 bases, with 9 bases between. The CDR3 loop reads CASSLNRDYEQYF. CDR3 DNA sequence: TGTGCCAGCAGTTTGAACAGGGACTACGAGCAGTACTTC. Full variable domain (outside the CDR3, taken from reference TRBV28 and TRBJ2-7): DVKVTQSSRYLVKRTGEKVFLECVQDMDHENMFWYRQDPGLGLRLIYFSYDVKMKEKGDIPEGYSVSREKKERFSLILESASTNQTSMYLCASSLNRDYEQYFGPGTRLTVT.

The sample holds one count of this clone. This chain links TRBV14 with TRBJ2-3; 9 nucleotides match TRBD2. With V trimmed by 1 base and J by 1 base, 0 bases remained unmatched. The CDR3 spans 15 residues. Germline V gene sequence: CDR1 SGHDN, CDR2 FVKESK. For the CDR3, the DNA is TGTGCCAGCAGCCAAGGACTAGCGGGCACAGATACGCAGTATTTT. Translation: CASSQGLAGTDTQYF.

This clone has more than one count but fewer than ten. V is TRBV9 and J is TRBJ2-4; D may be TRBD2 (5 bases). Germline assignment: CDR1 SGDLS and CDR2 YYNGEE. Trimming shortened V by 3 bases and J by 0 bases, and 13 bases separated the two germline ends. The CDR3 runs to 16 residues. CDR3 protein: CASSARAELAKNIQYF. CDR3 bases: TGTGCCAGCAGCGCGCGGGCGGAACTAGCCAAAAACATTCAGTACTTC.

This chain links TRBV2 with TRBJ1-5, with TRBD1 matching 8 bases. The V segment lost 7 bases and the J segment 3 bases; nucleotides outside the gene matches: 5. There are 14 residues in the CDR3. Germline CDR1 SNHLY, CDR2 FYNNEI. Here the CDR3 reads CASTGQGINQPQHF. In nucleotides, the CDR3 is TGTGCCAGCACCGGACAGGGTATCAATCAGCCCCAGCATTTT.

In this sample, this clone turned up a few times. The genes are TRBV30 and TRBJ2-6; 7 nucleotides agree with TRBD1. This CDR3 contains 16 residues. The junction had 10 bases not matched to a gene; V was cut back by 7 bases and J by 1 base. Germline CDR1 and CDR2: GTSNPN and SVGIG (reference sequence). CDR3 DNA: TGTGCCTCGAATGGGGCAGGGGGTTCTGGGGCCAACGTCCTGACTTTC. Translating gives CASNGAGGSGANVLTF.

The genes are TRBV11-3 and TRBJ2-1; D is perhaps TRBD2 (5 bases). The CDR3 contains 15 residues. The germline gives CDR1 SGHNT, CDR2 YENEEA. Trimming took off 0 bases at V and 4 bases at J, with 10 bases between the two ends. The chain's CDR3 is CASSLERGLYNEQFF. The CDR3 region has the DNA TGTGCCAGCAGCTTAGAACGAGGGCTTTACAATGAGCAGTTCTTC.

V and J are TRBV4-2 and TRBJ1-2, with a tentative D call TRBD1 (6 bases). The CDR3 consists of 15 residues. Germline V gene data show CDR1 as LGHNA and CDR2 as YNFKEQ. Trimming took 4 bases from V and 6 from J, leaving 18 bases between them. CDR3 coding DNA: TGTGCCAGCAGCCCAAGGGGGGGGTTCGGAGATGGCTACACCTTC. It translates to CASSPRGGFGDGYTF.

The chain is built from TRBV7-9 and TRBJ2-6, with D maybe TRBD2 (5 bases). V was trimmed by 4 bases and J by 0 bases, leaving 10 bases between them. Germline V CDR1 and CDR2: SEHNR, FQNEAQ (reference sequence). This CDR3 contains 16 residues. CDR3 amino acids: CASSSGLISGANVLTF. CDR3 in DNA: TGTGCCAGCAGCTCCGGACTGATCTCTGGGGCCAACGTCCTGACTTTC.

The V and J genes are TRBV7-9 and TRBJ2-3; D is perhaps TRBD2 (6 bases). V gave up 6 bases and J gave up 2 bases, with 18 bases separating them. The CDR3 spans 16 residues. Germline V gives CDR1 SEHNR, CDR2 FQNEAQ (reference sequence). Here the CDR3 reads CASRARDFPVTDTQYF. The CDR3 DNA is TGTGCCAGCAGAGCCCGGGACTTCCCGGTCACAGATACGCAGTATTTT. The variable domain in full, completed from reference TRBV7-9 and TRBJ2-3, reads DTGVSQNPRHKITKRGQNVTFRCDPISEHNRLYWYRQTLGQGPEFLTYFQNEAQLEKSRLLSDRFSAERPKGSFSTLEIQRTEQGDSAMYLCASRARDFPVTDTQYFGPGTRLTVL.

The V call is TRBV7-6, the J call TRBJ2-7, with 14 nucleotides matching TRBD2. The CDR3 covers 18 residues. J was trimmed by 3 bases and V by 5 bases; bases with no gene match: 12. Germline V gene lookup returns CDR1 SGHVS and CDR2 FNYEAQ. The CDR3 is CASSQVPGLAGAFYEQYF. In DNA form, the CDR3 reads TGTGCCAGCAGCCAAGTACCGGGACTAGCGGGAGCGTTCTACGAGCAGTACTTC.

The V call is TRBV7-9, the J call TRBJ1-3; tentatively, D is TRBD1 (6 bases). V was shortened by 1 base and J by 4 bases, with 8 bases between the two germline ends. There are 14 residues in the CDR3. Germline CDR1 and CDR2: SEHNR and FQNEAQ (reference sequence). The CDR3, as DNA: TGTGCCAGCAGCTTAGGGACAGTCGGAAACACCATATATTTT. It is translated as CASSLGTVGNTIYF.

J is TRBJ2-7 and V is TRBV9; D is perhaps TRBD2 (6 bases). The CDR3 runs 16 residues. V lost 0 bases, J lost 0 bases, and 13 bases lay in between. Germline V gene lookup returns CDR1 SGDLS and CDR2 YYNGEE. CDR3 loop: CASSVEEGQGSYEQYF. In nucleotides, the CDR3 is TGTGCCAGCAGCGTAGAGGAGGGGCAGGGCTCCTACGAGCAGTACTTC.

CDR3 nucleotide sequence: TGTGCCAGTAGGGGGACATACGGATTGTACGAGCAGTACTTC. As protein: CASRGTYGLYEQYF. The chain joins TRBV19 to TRBJ2-7; TRBD1 is a possible D gene (6 bases). The CDR3 runs 14 residues. Germline CDR1 reads LNHDA; CDR2 reads SQIVND (reference sequence). Trimming left V 6 bases short and J 4 bases short, with 16 bases between.

This clone appeared a single time. The chain links TRBV15 to TRBJ1-2, with D tentatively TRBD1 (5 bases). V dropped 2 bases and J dropped 8 bases, with 18 bases sitting between them. The CDR3 loop spans 15 amino acids. CDR1 and CDR2 (germline): LNHNV, YYDKDF (reference sequence). CDR3 coding DNA: TGTGCCACCAGCAGATCCTCGGAGGGGCTAAACGGCTACACCTTC. It codes for CATSRSSEGLNGYTF.

V gene TRBV7-9 combines with J gene TRBJ1-1, with TRBD1 identical over 10 bases. CDR1 and CDR2 (germline): SEHNR, FQNEAQ (reference sequence). Trimming cost V 5 bases and J 7 bases; bases outside gene matches: 7. The CDR3 length is 14 residues. CDR3 in DNA: TGTGCCAGCAGCCCCTCGGGACAGGGGATTGAAGCTTTCTTT. Translation: CASSPSGQGIEAFF.

This sequence joins TRBV10-2 and TRBJ1-2; D unclear. The length of the CDR3 is 13 residues. Trimming left V 0 bases short and J 5 bases short, with 7 bases between. The germline CDR1 and CDR2 sequences are WSHSY and SAAADI. CDR3 coding DNA: TGCGCCAGCAGTGAGTCTCGCAGTTATGGCTACACCTTC. Translation: CASSESRSYGYTF.

This chain links TRBV7-3 with TRBJ2-2, with 9 bases aligning to TRBD2. The CDR3 has 17 residues. The V and J ends lost 5 bases and 2 bases, in that order; junction bases with no gene match: 9. Germline V lookup: CDR1 SGHTA, CDR2 FQGTGA. CDR3 protein: CASSLLAGSPNTGELFF. In DNA, the CDR3 is TGTGCCAGCAGCCTACTAGCGGGTTCCCCAAACACCGGGGAGCTGTTTTTT. The full variable domain, with the rest looked up from reference TRBV7-3 and TRBJ2-2, is GAGVSQTPSNKVTEKGKYVELRCDPISGHTALYWYRQSLGQGPEFLIYFQGTGAADDSGLPNDRFFAVRPEGSVSTLKIQRTERGDSAVYLCASSLLAGSPNTGELFFGEGSRLTVL.